This TCR beta chain is drawn from a study of cytomegalovirus exposure and HLA in healthy donors. Study observations and caveats: Sequencing depth across donors, presence/absence analyses assumed, was roughly uniform. Researchers catalogued about 160 TCR beta chains as cytomegalovirus-associated. Later genetic work tied a missense DCLRE1C variant to beta-chain V and J trimming.

Healthy bone marrow donors made up the donors. This CDR3 contains 15 residues. The J segment lost 3 bases and the V segment lost 3 bases, leaving 5 bases of the junction unmatched. Germline CDR1 SEHNR, CDR2 FQNEAQ (reference sequence). Primers: 60 Vbeta forward and 13 Jbeta reverse. Sequenced by immunoSEQ multiplex PCR; TCRdb stores in-frame clones only, minus some. The table shows some 100,000 clones, with 65% to 85% occurring only once. Points on this clone: What it recognizes is unknown.

The sequenced material came from PBMCs. The rearrangement joins TRBV7-9 to TRBJ1-5; 7 positions agree with TRBD1. This TCR came from a woman aged 40 to 50 in good health and CMV-seronegative. This chain's CDR3 is CASSFDRDPNQPQHF. The CDR3 nucleotides read TGTGCCAGCAGCTTCGACAGGGACCCCAATCAGCCCCAGCATTTT.